This entry describes one T cell receptor (beta chain). Its specificity is unknown. Amplification used 60 Vbeta primers and 13 Jbeta primers. Repertoires were generated with immunoSEQ multiplex PCR, while TCRdb's copy carries only in-frame clones and drops some. This sample has approximately 170,000 clones, with around 75% found just once. There were likely unrecorded immune exposures, though donors were nominally healthy when sampled. The sample is drawn from a study of cytomegalovirus exposure and HLA in healthy donors. Whole-study results and caveats: TCR beta V- and J-gene trimming, according to a later analysis, was linked to a missense DCLRE1C variant. Accurate prediction of most subjects' HLA-A and HLA-B alleles from TCR beta sequences was reported.

The CDR3 is 14 residues long. V lost 2 bases to trimming and J lost 1 base, with 9 bases between them. Germline CDR1 MNHEY, CDR2 SVGAGI. Sequencing input: PBMCs. V is TRBV6-5 and J is TRBJ2-7, with a tentative D call TRBD1 (5 bases). The TCR comes from a human donor in good health. The CDR3 reads CASSYNRWSYEQYF. DNA for the CDR3: TGTGCCAGCAGTTACAACAGGTGGTCCTACGAGCAGTACTTC.